Listed below are T cell receptor beta chains from one sample, sequenced in a study of T cell responses to AZD1222 COVID-19 vaccine. Sequencing used immunoSEQ multiplex PCR; TCRdb keeps in-frame clones, though not all of them. The sample lists about 180,000 clones; 80% to 90% were seen once. Sequenced material: peripheral blood, taken 28 days after the second dose of the MenACWY control vaccine. All receptors come from an adult who received the MenACWY meningococcal vaccine as a control. CDR3s include the opening cysteine and the closing phenylalanine or tryptophan. Fields, in order: D gene, V gene, J gene, clone size, CDR3 DNA, CDR3 protein. D genes are given only for firm matches. Clone size is stated in some rows and not others, as once, few, many or a class when expanded.

>NA|TRBV19|TRBJ1-1|NA
TGTGCCAGTAGCTGGGGCAGGGACGATGAAGCTTTCTTT
CASSWGRDDEAFF
>NA|TRBV29-1|TRBJ2-2|NA
TGCAGCGTGGGAGACGGGGAGCTGTTTTTT
CSVGDGELFF
>NA|TRBV5-5|TRBJ1-3|NA
TGTGCCAGCAGCTTATGGGAGATCGGTGGAAACACCATATATTTT
CASSLWEIGGNTIYF
>NA|TRBV7-2|TRBJ2-3|NA
TGTGCCAGCAGCCAACAAGCGAGAGTTAGTACAGATACGCAGTATTTT
CASSQQARVSTDTQYF
>NA|TRBV11-2|TRBJ1-3|NA
TGTGCCAGCAGCCAGCCGGGGACTGGAAACACCATATATTTT
CASSQPGTGNTIYF
>NA|TRBV15|TRBJ1-3|few
TGTGCCACCAGCAGAGTAGGCTCTGGAAACACCATATATTTT
CATSRVGSGNTIYF
>TRBD1|TRBV6-6|TRBJ2-7|NA
TGTGCCAGCGACGGGACAGCAAAAGCCTACGAGCAGTACTTC
CASDGTAKAYEQYF
>NA|TRBV9|TRBJ2-5|NA
TGTGCCAGCAGCGTAGTTTTACAAGAGACCCAGTACTTC
CASSVVLQETQYF
>NA|TRBV30|TRBJ1-2|once
TGTGCCTGGAGTACCATGGGCCACCTTAGGGGTGGCTACACCTTC
CAWSTMGHLRGGYTF
>NA|TRBV19|TRBJ2-7|NA
TGTGCCAGTAGTACCACTACAGGGCGCCCCTCCAACGAGCAGTACTTC
CASSTTTGRPSNEQYF
>TRBD1|TRBV19|TRBJ2-7|NA
TGTGCCAGTAGCCGACCGAGGGGGCGCCGCAGTCCCTACGAGCAGTACTTC
CASSRPRGRRSPYEQYF
>NA|TRBV7-8|TRBJ1-4|NA
TGTGCCAGCAGCTTAGGTACTTTATACGGTGAAAAACTGTTTTTT
CASSLGTLYGEKLFF
>NA|TRBV9|TRBJ2-7|NA
TGTGCCAGCAGCGTAGCGGGAAACGAAGACTCCTACGAGCAGTACTTC
CASSVAGNEDSYEQYF
>NA|TRBV29-1|TRBJ2-5|NA
TGCAGCGGCGGAGGAGAGACCCAGTACTTC
CSGGGETQYF
>NA|TRBV11-2|TRBJ1-1|once
TGTGCCAGCAGCTTAGCGGGCGGTAACACTGAAGCTTTCTTT
CASSLAGGNTEAFF
>NA|TRBV28|TRBJ1-1|NA
TGTGCCAGCAGTTCCGGGACTCCCGTACGAGCTTTCTTT
CASSSGTPVRAFF
>NA|TRBV7-3|TRBJ2-1|once
TGTGCCAGCAGCTTAACCCCAGGGACCCCAAACAATGAGCAGTTCTTC
CASSLTPGTPNNEQFF
>NA|TRBV10-3|TRBJ1-2|NA
TGTGCCATCAGTGAGTCAAATGGCATCTATGGCTACACCTTC
CAISESNGIYGYTF
>NA|TRBV4-2|TRBJ1-4|NA
TGTGCCAGCAGCCAGGGACAACCTGCAACTAATGAAAAACTGTTTTTT
CASSQGQPATNEKLFF
>NA|TRBV20-1|TRBJ1-3|NA
TGCAGTGCTAGTGGAGGGGGAATTGGAAACACCATATATTTT
CSASGGGIGNTIYF
>NA|TRBV7-4|TRBJ2-7|NA
TGTGCCAGCAGCTTCTTTTACGAGCAGTACTTC
CASSFFYEQYF
>TRBD1|TRBV5-1|TRBJ2-2|NA
TGCGCCAGCAGCTTGACGCTTGACAGGGACACCGGGGAGCTGTTTTTT
CASSLTLDRDTGELFF
>NA|TRBV7-8|TRBJ1-1|NA
TGTGCCAGCAGCTTACGGAGTGGGGGTAAAGTATCGAACACTGAAGCTTTCTTT
CASSLRSGGKVSNTEAFF
>NA|TRBV6-5|TRBJ1-1|NA
TGTGCCAGCAACCTTTACGGCGGGAACACTGAAGCTTTCTTT
CASNLYGGNTEAFF
>TRBD1|TRBV28|TRBJ1-5|NA
TGTGCCAGCAGAAGAGGACAGGTCGGCGGCCAGCCCCAGCATTTT
CASRRGQVGGQPQHF
>TRBD1|TRBV2|TRBJ1-2|NA
TGTGCCAGCGGGTGGGACAGGGGTAACTATGGCTACACCTTC
CASGWDRGNYGYTF
>NA|TRBV23-1|TRBJ2-5|NA
TGCGCCAGCAGTACAGATAGGGGGGCCCGGGAGACCCAGTACTTC
CASSTDRGARETQYF
>TRBD1|TRBV6-6|TRBJ1-5|NA
TGTGCCAGCAGTCTAGGGGGCGCCGGCAATCAGCCCCAGCATTTT
CASSLGGAGNQPQHF
>TRBD2|TRBV6-2/TRBV6-3|TRBJ2-7|NA
TGTGCCAGCAGCCAACCGAGACTAGCGCTGAGCTCCTACGAGCAGTACTTC
CASSQPRLALSSYEQYF
>NA|TRBV10-2|TRBJ2-1|once
TGCGCCAGCATCCCAACCGCGTTATCCAGCTCCTACAATGAGCAGTTCTTC
CASIPTALSSSYNEQFF
>TRBD1|TRBV6-2/TRBV6-3|TRBJ1-1|NA
TGTGCCAGCAGTTACTCCAGGGGGACGGCTATCGGTGAAGCTTTCTTT
CASSYSRGTAIGEAFF
>TRBD2|TRBV7-2|TRBJ2-1|NA
TGTGCCAGCAGCTTCCCCCTAGCGGGAGCATACAATGAGCAGTTCTTC
CASSFPLAGAYNEQFF
>TRBD1|TRBV3-1/TRBV3-2|TRBJ1-2|NA
TGTGCCAGCACCCCACAGGGGGCTAAGGTTGGCTACACCTTC
CASTPQGAKVGYTF
>NA|TRBV6-6|TRBJ2-1|once
TGTGCCAGCAACCCAGCGGGTGTCGTTTACAATGAGCAGTTCTTC
CASNPAGVVYNEQFF
>NA|TRBV14|TRBJ2-7|NA
TGTGCCAGCAGCCCCACCCTAGTCCCCTACGAGCAGTACTTC
CASSPTLVPYEQYF
>NA|TRBV10-3|TRBJ2-5|NA
TGTGCCATCAGTCTCCAGGAGTCCTGGGAGACCCAGTACTTC
CAISLQESWETQYF
>TRBD1|TRBV7-7|TRBJ1-5|NA
TGTGCCAGCAGCTCACGACAGGGCGAGCCCCAGCATTTT
CASSSRQGEPQHF
>NA|TRBV24-1|TRBJ1-2|NA
TGTGCCACCAGTTACGGGGGGGGAGACTATGGCTACACCTTC
CATSYGGGDYGYTF
>TRBD2|TRBV24-1|TRBJ2-7|NA
TGTGCCACCAGTGATCCGGGGGGAGGCGAGCAGTACTTC
CATSDPGGGEQYF
>TRBD2|TRBV15|TRBJ2-1|NA
TGTGCCACCAGCAGAGAGGGACTAGCGGGACTATACAATGAGCAGTTCTTC
CATSREGLAGLYNEQFF
>TRBD1|TRBV5-4|TRBJ1-1|NA
TGTGCCAGCAGCTGGGGACAGGGGGCTGGCACTGAAGCTTTCTTT
CASSWGQGAGTEAFF
>NA|TRBV5-4|TRBJ1-1|NA
TGTGCCTTTCAGCATCCAGGCGTGAACACTGAAGCTTTCTTT
CAFQHPGVNTEAFF
>NA|TRBV5-5|TRBJ2-6|NA
TGTGCCAGCAGCTGGACCTCTGGGGCCAACGTCCTGACTTTC
CASSWTSGANVLTF
>TRBD1|TRBV27|TRBJ2-4|NA
TGTGCCGTAACGACAGGGGCCATTCAGTACTTC
CAVTTGAIQYF
>NA|TRBV24-1|TRBJ2-5|NA
TGTGCCACCAGTGTAGGCGGAGAGGAGACCCAGTACTTC
CATSVGGEETQYF
>TRBD2|TRBV4-1|TRBJ2-4|NA
TGCGCCAGCAGCCAAGGGGCTAGCGGGAGGGAGCTAGCCAAAAACATTCAGTACTTC
CASSQGASGRELAKNIQYF
>TRBD2|TRBV2|TRBJ2-7|NA
TGTGCCACCCAGCGGGGTGGTGGGTACGAGCAGTACTTC
CATQRGGGYEQYF
>TRBD2|TRBV2|TRBJ2-7|NA
TGTGCCAGGTCTAGCGGGAGGGCGGAGGAGCAGTACTTC
CARSSGRAEEQYF
>NA|TRBV29-1|TRBJ1-2|once
TGCAGCGTTGGCGAGGGTCAACGCTACACCTTC
CSVGEGQRYTF
>NA|TRBV7-2|TRBJ2-2|NA
TGTGCCAGCAGCTTAGATTACAGCGGGAACACCGGGGAGCTGTTTTTT
CASSLDYSGNTGELFF
>NA|TRBV5-1|TRBJ2-3|NA
TGCGCCAGCAGCTTTTTGGGGGATACGCAGTATTTT
CASSFLGDTQYF
>NA|TRBV7-9|TRBJ2-6|NA
TGTGCCAGCGGCTACAGGGTTTCTGGGGCCAACGTCCTGACTTTC
CASGYRVSGANVLTF
>TRBD1|TRBV28|TRBJ2-7|few
TGTGCCAGCAGTTTAACCGGGACAGGGGAGTACGAGCAGTACTTC
CASSLTGTGEYEQYF
>TRBD2|TRBV24-1|TRBJ2-1|once
TGTGCCACCAGTGAAGGATTGCGGTTCGGCGGGAGGCCGTACAATGAGCAGTTCTTC
CATSEGLRFGGRPYNEQFF
>NA|TRBV7-3|TRBJ2-1|NA
TGTGCCAGCAGCTTATGGGCAGGAGAGGGGGATGAGCAGTTCTTC
CASSLWAGEGDEQFF
>TRBD1|TRBV30|TRBJ1-1|once
TGTGCCTGGAGTGTAGGGGCAGGGGGTTACACTGAAGCTTTCTTT
CAWSVGAGGYTEAFF
>NA|TRBV28|TRBJ2-7|NA
TGTGCCAGCACCACTGGGGGCTCCTACGAGCAGTACTTC
CASTTGGSYEQYF